The 32 T cell receptor beta chains reported below all come from one sample, sequenced in a study of cytomegalovirus exposure and HLA in healthy donors. PCR amplification relied on 60 Vbeta primers (plus 13 Jbeta primers). Sequencing was performed with immunoSEQ multiplex PCR; in TCRdb, only in-frame clones are kept and a portion is missing. The sample holds 150,000 to 200,000 clones, around three quarters seen once. The sequenced material came from PBMCs. These receptors all come from a woman in her thirties or forties in good health and CMV-seronegative.

This clone has more than one count but fewer than ten. The rearrangement uses TRBV14 and TRBJ2-5, with 8 bases fitting TRBD2. The CDR3 runs to 17 residues. J gave up 4 bases and V 1 base, and 11 bases lay outside the gene matches. Germline lookup yields CDR1 SGHDN and CDR2 FVKESK. CDR3 bases: TGTGCCAGCAGCCAAGGCCTAGCGGGTGAAATGGCAGAGACCCAGTACTTC. This translates into CASSQGLAGEMAETQYF.

The chain recombines TRBV6-6 with TRBJ2-7, with 7 bases aligning to TRBD2. J gave up 6 bases and V 2 bases, and 7 bases lay outside the gene matches. Germline V gene sequence: CDR1 MNHNY, CDR2 SVGAGI (reference sequence). The CDR3 length is 14 residues. CDR3 region: CASSYVGGPGEQYF. CDR3 nucleotide sequence: TGTGCCAGCAGTTACGTGGGAGGGCCGGGCGAGCAGTACTTC.

This chain uses TRBV2 with TRBJ2-2, with TRBD1 matching 8 bases. Germline assignment: CDR1 SNHLY and CDR2 FYNNEI. The V gene end was trimmed by 5 bases and the J gene end by 8 bases; junction bases not matched to a gene: 7. There are 14 residues in the CDR3. CDR3 DNA sequence: TGTGCCAGCAGTCGGGACAGGAGGGTAGGGGAGCTGTTTTTT. It yields the protein CASSRDRRVGELFF.

The CDR3 here is CASSLLGGTGELFF. The CDR3 DNA follows: TGTGCCAGCAGTTTATTGGGCGGGACCGGGGAGCTGTTTTTT. The chain carries TRBV27 and TRBJ2-2; a weak D match, TRBD2 (5 bases). In germline, CDR1 is MNHEY, CDR2 SMNVEV (reference sequence). The CDR3 runs 14 residues. Trimming took 1 base from V and 5 from J, leaving 8 bases between them.

V and J are TRBV30 and TRBJ2-7; TRBD2 matches 10 bases. Germline V lookup: CDR1 GTSNPN, CDR2 SVGIG (reference sequence). The V gene end was trimmed by 4 bases and the J gene end by 5 bases; junction bases not matched to a gene: 8. The CDR3 consists of 14 residues. CDR3 sequence reads: CAWNGAGGRNEQYF. The CDR3 nucleotides read TGTGCCTGGAACGGAGCGGGAGGGCGGAACGAGCAGTACTTC.

The chain combines TRBV5-1 with TRBJ2-7; D gene ambiguous. CDR1 and CDR2 (germline): SGHRS, YFSETQ. This CDR3 is built from 14 residues. Trimming removed 0 bases at V and 2 bases at J, with 9 bases between. The CDR3 nucleotides are TGCGCCAGCAGCTTGGGGAGCCCCACCTACGAGCAGTACTTC. Residues: CASSLGSPTYEQYF.

The chain carries TRBV6-4 and TRBJ2-1, with 12 bases matching TRBD2. Germline CDR1 and CDR2: MRHNA and SNTAGT. This CDR3 has 18 residues. Losses at the gene ends were 0 bases for V and 8 bases for J; bases not matched to a gene: 11. The CDR3 loop is CASSDSFRLAGDIYEQFF. For the CDR3, the DNA is TGTGCCAGCAGTGACTCGTTTAGACTAGCGGGAGATATCTATGAGCAGTTCTTC.

J is TRBJ2-7 and V is TRBV18, with D perhaps TRBD1 (6 bases). The CDR3 consists of 15 residues. Between the trimmed V and J ends, which lost 3 bases and 1 base, there was a span of 13 bases. Germline CDR1 is KGHSH and CDR2 is LQKENI. The CDR3 loop reads CASSPLTGGSYEQYF. The CDR3 region has the DNA TGTGCCAGCTCACCGCTGACAGGAGGATCCTACGAGCAGTACTTC.

Only a few counts were recorded for this clone. The V gene is TRBV6-5, the J gene TRBJ2-1; possibly TRBD2 for D (6 bases). The V gene lost 0 bases and the J gene lost 6 bases, with 12 bases spanning the gap. Germline V lookup: CDR1 MNHEY, CDR2 SVGAGI. This CDR3 has 15 amino acids. CDR3 region: CASSYSGGTINEQFF. The CDR3 nucleotides are TGTGCCAGCAGTTACTCGGGGGGAACCATCAATGAGCAGTTCTTC.

This clone was recorded once. The chain uses TRBV4-2 and TRBJ2-7; 11 bases are shared with TRBD2. Germline V gives CDR1 LGHNA, CDR2 YNFKEQ. V shed 7 bases, J shed 5 bases, and the junction held 16 bases outside the gene matches. The CDR3 totals 17 residues. The CDR3 loop reads CASTALAGGLLNHEQYF. The CDR3 coding sequence is TGTGCCAGCACCGCTCTAGCGGGAGGTCTGCTCAACCACGAGCAGTACTTC.

CDR3 bases: TGTGCCAGTAATACAGGGTCAAACTACGAGCAGTACTTC. This sequence encodes CASNTGSNYEQYF. The chain employs TRBV19 and TRBJ2-7; D possibly corresponds to TRBD1 (6 bases). Per germline, CDR1 LNHDA and CDR2 SQIVND (reference sequence). The CDR3 runs 13 residues. The V end lost 7 bases, the J end lost 3 bases, and 13 bases lay between the germline ends.

The rearrangement links TRBV29-1 to TRBJ2-5, with a weak D call TRBD2 (5 bases). The V end was cut by 0 bases, the J end by 5 bases, with 10 bases between. The CDR3 has 13 residues. From germline, CDR1 is SQVTM and CDR2 ANQGSEA. The CDR3 DNA sequence: TGCAGCGTTGAAGACAACGGCGGGGAGACCCAGTACTTC. Translated: CSVEDNGGETQYF.

The gene calls are TRBV7-9 and TRBJ1-3; no clear D gene. The germline V and J ends were trimmed by 1 base and 7 bases, with 8 bases remaining between them. The germline gives CDR1 SEHNR, CDR2 FQNEAQ (reference sequence). CDR3 length: 13 residues. CDR3 in amino acids: CASSLESGNTIYF. The CDR3 DNA reads TGTGCCAGCAGCTTAGAGAGCGGGAACACCATATATTTT.

The J gene is TRBJ1-2, the V gene TRBV29-1; 7 nucleotides align to TRBD1. The CDR3 consists of 13 residues. Germline trimming cut 2 bases from V and 8 bases from J; bases unmatched to any gene: 8. Germline-derived CDR1 and CDR2 are SQVTM and ANQGSEA. The CDR3 reads CSVEKGAGIGYTF. In DNA, the CDR3 is TGCAGCGTTGAAAAGGGGGCGGGGATCGGCTACACCTTC. Combining the CDR3 with reference TRBV29-1 and TRBJ1-2 gives the whole variable domain SAVISQKPSRDICQRGTSLTIQCQVDSQVTMMFWYRQQPGQSLTLIATANQGSEATYESGFVIDKFPISRPNLTFSTLTVSNMSPEDSSIYLCSVEKGAGIGYTFGSGTRLTVV.

The chain links TRBV28 to TRBJ2-7; D ambiguous. Germline V gene sequence: CDR1 MDHEN, CDR2 SYDVKM. The CDR3 covers 12 residues. Deletions cut 4 bases from V and 3 bases from J, with 7 bases between. DNA of the CDR3: TGTGCCAGCAGTTCAGTTCTCTACGAGCAGTACTTC. Translated, it gives CASSSVLYEQYF.

V usage is TRBV11-2 and J usage is TRBJ2-7, with no clear D. The CDR3 covers 17 residues. Germline V gives CDR1 SGHAT, CDR2 FQNNGV. V was cut by 3 bases and J by 2 bases, with 20 bases left in between. DNA for the CDR3: TGTGCCAGCAGCTTCGTCGGCAGGTCTTTACCCACCTACGAGCAGTACTTC. Translated, it gives CASSFVGRSLPTYEQYF.

V gene TRBV11-2 combines with J gene TRBJ2-5; possibly TRBD1 for D (7 bases). In germline, CDR1 is SGHAT, CDR2 FQNNGV. The CDR3 spans 15 residues. Trimming cost V 6 bases and J 2 bases, with 16 bases left between them. In nucleotides, the CDR3 is TGTGCCAGCAGGCTCCAGGGGGGAGGACAAGAGACCCAGTACTTC. Its protein is CASRLQGGGQETQYF.

This chain links TRBV30 with TRBJ1-4; weak D call: TRBD1 (5 bases). Germline values: CDR1 GTSNPN, CDR2 SVGIG (reference sequence). The V end was cut by 3 bases, the J end by 6 bases, with 17 bases between. The CDR3 loop spans 15 amino acids. CDR3 coding DNA: TGTGCCTGGAGCTCCAAAACAGGAGTGGATGAAAAACTGTTTTTT. Amino acid sequence: CAWSSKTGVDEKLFF.

The CDR3 is CASSLSGPAAYEQYF. CDR3 in DNA: TGTGCCAGCAGCTTAAGTGGTCCGGCGGCCTACGAGCAGTACTTC. The chain joins TRBV13 to TRBJ2-7; D uncertain. The CDR3 length is 15 residues. Germline CDR1 reads PRHDT; CDR2 reads FYEKMQ (reference sequence). With 2 bases removed from V and 2 bases from J, the gap between germline ends came to 13 bases. The full variable domain, rest sourced from reference TRBV13 and TRBJ2-7, is AAGVIQSPRHLIKEKRETATLKCYPIPRHDTVYWYQQGPGQDPQFLISFYEKMQSDKGSIPDRFSAQQFSDYHSELNMSSLELGDSALYFCASSLSGPAAYEQYFGPGTRLTVT.

The chain joins TRBV6-1 to TRBJ2-1; tentatively, D is TRBD2 (5 bases). Trimming left V 7 bases short and J 0 bases short, with 10 bases between. Germline assignment: CDR1 MNHNS and CDR2 SASEGT. This CDR3 region has 14 residues. In DNA, the CDR3 is TGTGCCAGCAATCGGGATAGCTCCTACAATGAGCAGTTCTTC. The encoded protein is CASNRDSSYNEQFF.

This clone has just a few counts. The gene calls are TRBV30 and TRBJ2-7, with 12 bases lining up with TRBD1. V dropped 2 bases and J dropped 2; count of bases not matched to a gene: 10. Germline-derived CDR1 and CDR2 are GTSNPN and SVGIG (reference sequence). The CDR3 is 17 residues long. CDR3 DNA sequence: TGTGCCTGGAGTACGACGGGACAGGGGGCCGGGACCTACGAGCAGTACTTC. This sequence encodes CAWSTTGQGAGTYEQYF.

The rearrangement joins TRBV21-1 to TRBJ1-1. TRBV21-1 is reported as a pseudogene. This CDR3 comprises 15 residues. The CDR3 nucleotides are TGTGCCAGCAGCACGCGACATTGGAGGGGCACTGAAGCTTTCTTT. Protein product: CASSTRHWRGTEAFF.

V is TRBV28 and J is TRBJ1-1, with 7 positions matching TRBD1. Germline V gene lookup returns CDR1 MDHEN and CDR2 SYDVKM. This CDR3 has 14 residues. With V trimmed by 11 bases and J by 3 bases, 12 bases remained unmatched. CDR3 nucleotides: TGTGCCGGGCGGGGGGCAGGGGGTCACACTGAAGCTTTCTTT. Amino acids: CAGRGAGGHTEAFF. Combining the CDR3 with reference TRBV28 and TRBJ1-1 gives the whole variable domain DVKVTQSSRYLVKRTGEKVFLECVQDMDHENMFWYRQDPGLGLRLIYFSYDVKMKEKGDIPEGYSVSREKKERFSLILESASTNQTSMYLCAGRGAGGHTEAFFGQGTRLTVV.

This clone was detected only once. Other nucleotide sequences from this sample produce the same CDR3. The rearrangement uses TRBV5-1 and TRBJ2-1; 12 nucleotides agree with TRBD2. CDR1 is SGHRS and CDR2 is YFSETQ in the germline V gene. CDR3 size: 14 residues. V gave up 3 bases and J gave up 6 bases; unmatched junction bases: 1. CDR3: CASSSGLAGNEQFF. CDR3 DNA sequence: TGCGCCAGCAGCTCGGGACTAGCGGGCAATGAGCAGTTCTTC.

This clone was counted only a few times. The chain joins TRBV30 to TRBJ2-1, with a tentative D call TRBD2 (6 bases). The CDR3 spans 16 residues. Trimming stripped 7 bases from V and 4 bases from J, with 23 bases between. Looked up from germline, CDR1 is GTSNPN and CDR2 is SVGIG (reference sequence). The CDR3 region is CASDYGSQFLYNEQFF. The DNA of the CDR3 is TGTGCCTCCGACTACGGGAGCCAGTTCCTTTACAATGAGCAGTTCTTC.

The rearrangement joins TRBV30 to TRBJ2-7; 8 nucleotides align to TRBD2. This CDR3 spans 14 amino acids. V lost 2 bases, J lost 9 bases, and 12 bases stayed unmatched. Per the germline V gene, CDR1 is GTSNPN and CDR2 is SVGIG (reference sequence). The CDR3 loop is CAWSSSPGLVGQYF. CDR3 nucleotides: TGTGCCTGGAGTTCATCCCCGGGACTAGTAGGGCAGTACTTC.

The chain recombines TRBV27 with TRBJ1-1; 7 bases are a match to TRBD1. The CDR3 is 15 amino acids. V was pared by 5 bases and J by 1 base, with 7 bases of the junction left unmatched. Germline V gene lookup returns CDR1 MNHEY and CDR2 SMNVEV (reference sequence). DNA for the CDR3: TGTGCCAGCAGTCCACACCGGACAGGGAACACTGAAGCTTTCTTT. It codes for CASSPHRTGNTEAFF.

The V gene is TRBV7-9, the J gene TRBJ2-7; no firm D call. Germline values: CDR1 SEHNR, CDR2 FQNEAQ (reference sequence). Trimming stripped 7 bases from V and 0 bases from J, with 19 bases between. CDR3 size: 16 residues. The CDR3 is CASNQGLGFSSYEQYF. DNA for the CDR3: TGTGCCAGCAATCAAGGTCTGGGCTTTTCCTCCTACGAGCAGTACTTC.

This clone was counted only a few times. The chain links TRBV30 to TRBJ1-2; weak D call: TRBD1 (5 bases). The CDR3 contains 14 residues. Germline loops: CDR1 GTSNPN, CDR2 SVGIG (reference sequence). V was shortened by 3 bases and J by 2 bases, with 13 bases between the two germline ends. The CDR3 here is CAWSGRPGNYGYTF. CDR3 nucleotides: TGTGCCTGGAGCGGACGTCCAGGGAACTATGGCTACACCTTC. The full variable domain, rest sourced from reference TRBV30 and TRBJ1-2, is SQTIHQWPATLVQPVGSPLSLECTVEGTSNPNLYWYRQAAGRGLQLLFYSVGIGQISSEVPQNLSASRPQDRQFILSSKKLLLSDSGFYLCAWSGRPGNYGYTFGSGTRLTVV.

The chain couples TRBV30 to TRBJ2-6, with 11 bases matching TRBD2. Unmatched junction bases numbered 7, after V lost 3 bases and J lost 0 bases. The CDR3 totals 18 residues. Looked up from germline, CDR1 is GTSNPN and CDR2 is SVGIG (reference sequence). Written as DNA, the CDR3 is TGTGCCTGGAGCCCCCCGGGACTAGCGGTCTCTGGGGCCAACGTCCTGACTTTC. This encodes CAWSPPGLAVSGANVLTF.

This clone was observed a single time. The rearrangement links TRBV4-1 to TRBJ2-1; D might be TRBD2 (5 bases). Trimming shortened V by 0 bases and J by 0 bases, and 9 bases separated the two germline ends. The CDR3 is 16 residues long. Looked up from germline, CDR1 is MGHRA and CDR2 is YSYEKL. The CDR3 region has the DNA TGCGCCAGCAGCCAAGATCTAACTAGCTCCTACAATGAGCAGTTCTTC. This encodes CASSQDLTSSYNEQFF.

The chain links TRBV7-6 to TRBJ2-2; D perhaps matches TRBD2 (6 bases). V was shortened by 5 bases and J by 7 bases, with 20 bases between the two germline ends. The germline V gene encodes CDR1 SGHVS and CDR2 FNYEAQ. The CDR3 runs 16 residues. The CDR3: CASSAGTGGSRGELFF. The CDR3 coding sequence is TGTGCCAGCAGCGCCGGGACTGGAGGGTCACGCGGGGAGCTGTTTTTT.